The 16 T cell receptor beta chains below were found in one sample sequenced in a study of CD8+CD57+ T cells in acquired aplastic anemia (dated by TCRdb to 2017 to 2018). The patients picked for sequencing were ones in whom flow cytometry had shown an expansion of CD8+CD57+ cells. The run used an Illumina HiSeq 2000. Genomic DNA was used as template for profiling of TCR beta VDJ combinations and CDR3 sequences. The public reads were run again by TCRdb, first through fastp at Q25 and then through MiXCR, and only productive beta chains were kept. Every entry covers one CDR3 protein and lists the most common genes and DNA from its rows. The sample includes about 160,000 distinct CDR3 sequences, with around 75% observed a single time. The ten largest clonotypes hold roughly half of the sample. Sequencing input: sorted CD4+, CD8+, or CD8+CD57+ T cells (not recorded which) from PBMCs. The receptors shown here come from a human donor with aplastic anemia.

The chain uses TRBV19 and TRBJ1-2, with TRBD1 identical over 8 bases. This CDR3 is built from 14 residues. The J segment lost 4 bases and the V segment lost 3 bases, leaving 4 bases of the junction unmatched. The germline gives CDR1 LNHDA, CDR2 SQIVND (reference sequence). CDR3 nucleotides: TGTGCCAGTAGTATCGGACAGGGATCCTATGGCTACACCTTC. Its translation is CASSIGQGSYGYTF.

The chain links TRBV19 to TRBJ1-6, with D possibly TRBD1 on 6 matching bases. The CDR3 runs to 16 residues. Germline V gives CDR1 LNHDA, CDR2 SQIVND (reference sequence). Trimming took off 6 bases at V and 5 bases at J, with 17 bases between the two ends. CDR3 in DNA: TGTGCCAGTAGCCTCGAAGGGGGGCGGAATAATTCACCCCTCCACTTT. Translation: CASSLEGGRNNSPLHF.

This chain uses TRBV7-8 with TRBJ2-2; D is undetermined. CDR3 size: 15 residues. Germline V gene lookup returns CDR1 SGHVS and CDR2 FQNEAQ. Trimming cost V 1 base and J 1 base, with 7 bases left between them. CDR3 in amino acids: CASSLGAGNTGELFF. In DNA, the CDR3 is TGTGCCAGCAGCTTAGGGGCAGGGAACACCGGGGAGCTGTTTTTT.

This rearrangement joins TRBV9 to TRBJ1-2; D remains ambiguous. CDR3 length: 14 amino acids. V was clipped by 0 bases and J by 1 base, with 7 bases between them. Germline-derived CDR1 and CDR2 are SGDLS and YYNGEE. CDR3 loop: CASSVGPDNYGYTF. CDR3 nucleotides: TGTGCCAGCAGCGTAGGCCCAGATAACTATGGCTACACCTTC.

The chain joins TRBV6-1 to TRBJ1-6; possible D gene TRBD1, 5 bases. This CDR3 contains 15 residues. V was pared by 5 bases and J by 7 bases, with 15 bases between. Per the germline V gene, CDR1 is MNHNS and CDR2 is SASEGT. The chain's CDR3 is CASSYSTPGNSPLHF. The CDR3, as DNA: TGTGCCAGCAGTTACTCGACGCCAGGGAATTCACCCCTCCACTTT.

The genes are TRBV7-9 and TRBJ2-5, with TRBD2 matching over 8 bases. The length of the CDR3 is 14 residues. CDR1 and CDR2 from the germline V gene are SEHNR and FQNEAQ (reference sequence). With 5 bases clipped from V and 1 base from J, the junction kept 3 bases outside the gene matches. The CDR3 bases are TGTGCCAGCAGCCGAGGACTAGCCCAAGAGACCCAGTACTTC. Its translation is CASSRGLAQETQYF.

This clonotype occurred once. The chain couples TRBV7-2 to TRBJ2-1; D is perhaps TRBD2 (6 bases). CDR1 SGHTA and CDR2 FQGNSA come from the germline V gene. CDR3 length: 15 amino acids. V was pared by 6 bases and J by 9 bases, with 21 bases between. The CDR3 DNA reads as TGTGCCAGCAGGACGGGGGACTCCGCACTGGCTGAGCAGTTCTTC. This translates into CASRTGDSALAEQFF.

CDR3 DNA sequence: TGTGCCAGCAGCTTAAATCTCGAACATTCACCCCTCCACTTT. Protein sequence: CASSLNLEHSPLHF. The gene calls are TRBV7-3 and TRBJ1-6, with D hard to call. V lost 1 base to trimming and J lost 8 bases, with 9 bases between them. Per the germline V gene, CDR1 is SGHTA and CDR2 is FQGTGA. The CDR3 totals 14 residues.

The V gene is TRBV7-8, the J gene TRBJ2-5, with 8 positions matching TRBD1. CDR1 SGHVS and CDR2 FQNEAQ come from the germline V gene. Trimming removed 1 base from V and 5 bases from J; junction bases left unmatched: 6. The CDR3 length is 15 residues. The CDR3 is CASSLGTGLEETQYF. For the CDR3, the DNA is TGTGCCAGCAGCTTAGGGACAGGGTTAGAGGAGACCCAGTACTTC.

This clonotype was detected only a few times. The genes are TRBV10-2 and TRBJ2-7, with D perhaps TRBD2 (6 bases). V gave up 2 bases and J gave up 5 bases, with 7 bases separating them. The CDR3 sequence is 12 residues long. In germline, CDR1 is WSHSY, CDR2 SAAADI. The CDR3 loop reads CASSEAGHEQYF. In DNA form, the CDR3 reads TGCGCCAGCAGTGAGGCGGGGCACGAGCAGTACTTC.

This clonotype was counted a single time. DNA of the CDR3: TGCAGTGCTAGACAGCGGGAGGGCCCTCCCTACGAGCAGTACTTC. Protein: CSARQREGPPYEQYF. J is TRBJ2-7 and V is TRBV20-1, with 10 nucleotides matching TRBD2. Germline CDR1 and CDR2: DFQATT and SNEGSKA (reference sequence). The trim removed 2 bases at V and 2 bases at J, leaving 6 bases unmatched. The CDR3 covers 15 residues.

Concerning this clonotype: A read error may account for a junction end that differs from germline. The chain carries TRBV20-1 and TRBJ2-7; 13 nucleotides align to TRBD2. Germline V gives CDR1 DFQATT, CDR2 SNEGSKA (reference sequence). The CDR3 contains 15 residues. CDR3 bases: TGCGGTGCCCTGAGAGGACTAGCGGGAGTCTACGAGCAGTACTTC. Residues: CGALRGLAGVYEQYF.

J is TRBJ2-1 and V is TRBV7-2, with 10 nucleotides matching TRBD2. Germline V CDR1 and CDR2: SGHTA, FQGNSA. V shed 7 bases, J shed 1 base, and the junction held 1 base outside the gene matches. The CDR3 is 14 residues long. Here the CDR3 reads CASKAGGSYNEQFF. In DNA form, the CDR3 reads TGTGCCAGCAAAGCGGGGGGGTCCTACAATGAGCAGTTCTTC.

Worth noting for this clonotype: One junction end does not reproduce the germline sequence, and a read error may be involved. The chain uses TRBV7-3 and TRBJ1-2; weak D call: TRBD1 (5 bases). CDR3 size: 14 residues. Germline lookup yields CDR1 SGHTA and CDR2 FQGTGA. This chain's CDR3 is CASSHPGGEYGYTF. The CDR3 bases are TGCGCCAGCAGCCACCCCGGGGGGGAGTATGGCTACACCTTC.

The chain combines TRBV10-3 with TRBJ2-3; D is uncertain. The V end was cut by 10 bases, the J end by 10 bases, with 15 bases between. The CDR3 is made up of 11 amino acids. Per the germline V gene, CDR1 is ENHRY and CDR2 is SYGVKD. The CDR3 spells CASRYLIAQYF. In DNA form, the CDR3 reads TGTGCCAGCAGGTACTTAATTGCGCAGTATTTT.

This clonotype was detected a few times. The chain carries TRBV20-1 and TRBJ1-1; D gene unclear. V lost 3 bases, J lost 4 bases, and 15 bases lay in between. The CDR3 sequence is 14 residues long. CDR1 is DFQATT, CDR2 SNEGSKA, per germline (reference sequence). The CDR3 nucleotides are TGCAGTGCTAGTTGGGGAGGGTCCAGCACTGAAGCTTTCTTT. It specifies CSASWGGSSTEAFF.